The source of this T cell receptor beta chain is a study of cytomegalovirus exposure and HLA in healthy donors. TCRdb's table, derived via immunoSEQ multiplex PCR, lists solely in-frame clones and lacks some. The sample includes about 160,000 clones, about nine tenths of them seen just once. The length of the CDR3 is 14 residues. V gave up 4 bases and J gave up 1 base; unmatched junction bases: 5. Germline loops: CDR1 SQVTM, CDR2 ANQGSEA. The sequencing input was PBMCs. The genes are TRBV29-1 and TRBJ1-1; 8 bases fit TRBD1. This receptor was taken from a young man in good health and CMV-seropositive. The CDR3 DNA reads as TGCAGCGTTGGTCAGGGGGCAAGGAACACTGAAGCTTTCTTT. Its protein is CSVGQGARNTEAFF.